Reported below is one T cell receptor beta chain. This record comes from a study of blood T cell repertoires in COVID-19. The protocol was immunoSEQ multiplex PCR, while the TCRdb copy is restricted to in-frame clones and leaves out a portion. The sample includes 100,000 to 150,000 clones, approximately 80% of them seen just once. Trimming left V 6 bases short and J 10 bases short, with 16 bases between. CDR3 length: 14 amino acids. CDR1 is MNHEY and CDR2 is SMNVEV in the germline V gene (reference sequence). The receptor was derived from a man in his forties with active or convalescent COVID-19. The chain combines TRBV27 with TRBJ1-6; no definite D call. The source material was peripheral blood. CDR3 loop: CASSPRQEGSPLHF. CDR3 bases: TGTGCCAGCAGCCCCCGCCAGGAGGGATCACCCCTCCACTTT.